A selection of T cell receptor beta chains follows, all from one sample in a study of cytomegalovirus exposure and HLA in healthy donors. Using immunoSEQ multiplex PCR, the repertoire was profiled, and TCRdb retains in-frame clones only, with some absent. The sample includes 90,000 to 150,000 clones, around 89% seen only once; the top ten take about 1.8%. Sequenced material: PBMCs. These receptors were collected from a man aged 18 to 30 in good health and CMV-seronegative. CDR3s leave out the opening cysteine and the closing phenylalanine or tryptophan. Each record gives: CDR3 protein, V gene, clone size, CDR3 length, J gene. Not every row has a clone size; where given, it reads once, few, many or a size class.

ASSYQTGGYKGPQH | TRBV27 | once | 14 | TRBJ1-5
ASSMGRGRPGELF | TRBV19 | NA | 13 | TRBJ2-2
ASSLAGTDTQY | TRBV14 | NA | 11 | TRBJ2-3
ASSERYGYT | TRBV2 | once | 9 | TRBJ1-2
ASSQDRTGGNQPQH | TRBV4-2 | NA | 14 | TRBJ1-5
ASDMFPQPQH | TRBV28 | NA | 10 | TRBJ1-5
ASSKTSGGVNEQF | TRBV11-3 | NA | 13 | TRBJ2-1
ASSGLAGRGSYEQY | TRBV6-1 | NA | 14 | TRBJ2-7
ASSESLAGGVQPQH | TRBV10-2 | NA | 14 | TRBJ1-5
ASTRSNGGSVRSNTGELF | TRBV2 | NA | 18 | TRBJ2-2
ASSTGLAVQETQY | TRBV10-1 | NA | 13 | TRBJ2-5
ASSPGTSDNEQF | TRBV5-5 | NA | 12 | TRBJ2-1
ASSRTGLDEQY | TRBV19 | NA | 11 | TRBJ2-7
ASSLSRTGEGGYT | TRBV27 | NA | 13 | TRBJ1-2
ASSLSGIADTESYEQY | TRBV5-1 | NA | 16 | TRBJ2-7
ASSFTGGYT | TRBV11-2 | NA | 9 | TRBJ1-2